This TCR beta chain was documented in a study of blood T cells in healthy people across ages. Study as a whole: Template switching caught about one barcoded beta molecule for each two T cells.

Primers used in a second PCR of roughly 6 to 12 cycles were a sample-barcoded 5' primer and a J-beta primer mix. MiXCR was run by TCRdb on the 5' RACE reads, yielding one entry per CDR3 protein. This table holds about 630,000 distinct CDR3 sequences, roughly 21% found once. Peripheral blood from each donor was collected in a volume of approximately 9.2 milliliters. Trimming shortened V by 7 bases and J by 4 bases, and 12 bases separated the two germline ends. The CDR3 spans 13 residues. V is TRBV12-3 or TRBV12-4 and J is TRBJ2-3; D is possibly TRBD2 (5 bases). The clonotype originates from a man between 65 and 80 years old in good health. Sequenced: blood. Here the CDR3 reads CASTQAGPDTQYF. The CDR3 DNA follows: TGTGCCAGCACCCAGGCGGGCCCAGATACGCAGTATTTT.